The present TCR beta chain was sequenced within a study of cytomegalovirus exposure and HLA in healthy donors. V was shortened by 3 bases and J by 9 bases, with 11 bases between the two germline ends. CDR1 is DFQATT, CDR2 SNEGSKA, per germline (reference sequence). The CDR3 is 11 amino acids. The PCR contained 60 Vbeta and 13 Jbeta primers. The assay was immunoSEQ multiplex PCR, and TCRdb's table has in-frame clones only and misses some. The top ten clones hold more than 12% of a sample with 180,000 or so clones, roughly 79% of them seen once. The chain is built from TRBV20-1 and TRBJ2-5, with D maybe TRBD2 (6 bases). Sequenced sample: PBMCs. The TCR was taken from a man aged 50 to 59 in good health and CMV-seropositive. The CDR3 DNA reads TGCAGTGCTAGCCTAGGGACTTCCCAGTACTTC. As protein: CSASLGTSQYF.